These 21 T cell receptor beta chains originate from one sample sequenced in a study of T cell repertoires in cytomegalovirus infection. TCRdb fed the reads into MiXCR, producing one record per CDR3 protein. The sample has about 680,000 distinct CDR3 sequences, roughly 26% seen once. The sequencing input was CD8+ T cells from PBMCs. The receptors derive from a human donor in good health (CMV status not recorded). Some clones in this sample may be carry-over from other donors' samples.

On this clonotype: A much more abundant neighbour one base away suggests this may be a read error. The chain couples TRBV4-3 to TRBJ1-4; D remains unclear. The germline V gene has CDR1 LGHNA and CDR2 YSLEER. This CDR3 has 16 amino acids. Here the CDR3 reads CANSQDGVPTNEKLFF. In DNA, the CDR3 is TGCGCCAACAGCCAAGACGGGGTCCCAACTAATGAAAAACTGTTTTTT.

The rearrangement joins TRBV25-1 to TRBJ2-7; no reliable D call. CDR3 length: 14 amino acids. V was trimmed by 0 bases and J by 6 bases, leaving 12 bases between them. Germline CDR1 MGHDK, CDR2 SYGVNS. Written as DNA, the CDR3 is TGTGCCAGCAGTGAATACTACACCATGAGCGAGCAGTACTTC. The encoded protein is CASSEYYTMSEQYF.

This clonotype has ten or more counts. V is TRBV7-8 and J is TRBJ1-5; D is unresolved. The germline gives CDR1 SGHVS, CDR2 FQNEAQ. The CDR3 length is 15 residues. V lost 1 base and J 7 bases, leaving 14 bases between the germline ends. The CDR3 bases are TGTGCCAGCAGCTTAGTTCGGCGGGTCGGACAGCCCCAGCATTTT. The encoded protein is CASSLVRRVGQPQHF.

This clonotype was seen only a few times. The chain is built from TRBV10-3 and TRBJ2-5; D gene unclear. The ends were cut back, 5 bases at V and 5 bases at J, with 6 bases in the middle. Per the germline V gene, CDR1 is ENHRY and CDR2 is SYGVKD. There are 11 residues in the CDR3. CDR3 bases: TGTGCCATCAGTTCCAGGGAGACCCAGTACTTC. It encodes CAISSRETQYF.

A few counts support this clonotype. This chain connects TRBV2 to TRBJ2-1; a weak D match, TRBD1 (5 bases). Germline V gives CDR1 SNHLY, CDR2 FYNNEI. This CDR3 is 16 amino acids long. The V end was cut by 2 bases, the J end by 8 bases, with 19 bases between. The CDR3 loop is CASSERRQGLVHEQFF. CDR3 coding DNA: TGTGCCAGCAGTGAAAGGCGCCAGGGTCTCGTCCATGAGCAGTTCTTC. Based on the CDR3 plus reference TRBV2 and TRBJ2-1, the full variable domain is EPEVTQTPSHQVTQMGQEVILRCVPISNHLYFYWYRQILGQKVEFLVSFYNNEISEKSEIFDDQFSVERPDGSNFTLKIRSTKLEDSAMYFCASSERRQGLVHEQFFGPGTRLTVL.

The rearrangement links TRBV10-3 to TRBJ2-7; D might be TRBD1 (6 bases). Germline CDR1 is ENHRY and CDR2 is SYGVKD. CDR3 size: 12 residues. CDR3 protein: CVTHQGIYEQYF. In DNA form, the CDR3 reads TGTGTCACCCACCAGGGGATCTACGAGCAGTACTTC.

This clonotype showed up many times. The gene calls are TRBV7-6 and TRBJ2-2, with no clear D. The V end was cut by 0 bases, the J end by 1 base, with 6 bases between. This CDR3 contains 15 residues. Per germline, CDR1 SGHVS and CDR2 FNYEAQ. The CDR3 coding sequence is TGTGCCAGCAGCTTAGCATCGATGAACACCGGGGAGCTGTTTTTT. It specifies CASSLASMNTGELFF.

This chain joins TRBV10-3 and TRBJ2-7, with 8 bases that match TRBD1. The CDR3 sequence is 13 residues long. V was clipped by 4 bases and J by 5 bases; unmatched bases: 4. Per the germline V gene, CDR1 is ENHRY and CDR2 is SYGVKD. CDR3 nucleotides: TGTGCCATCAGTGCGGACAGGGTAGACGAGCAGTACTTC. It encodes CAISADRVDEQYF.

This clonotype was observed a handful of times. The rearrangement links TRBV18 to TRBJ2-3, with 7 bases matching TRBD1. The germline gives CDR1 KGHSH, CDR2 LQKENI. There are 16 residues in the CDR3. J was trimmed by 4 bases and V by 3 bases; bases with no gene match: 10. The CDR3 DNA sequence: TGTGCCAGCTCACCCAAGGAGACAGGGTGGGCAGATACGCAGTATTTT. Translation: CASSPKETGWADTQYF.

This chain joins TRBV29-1 and TRBJ1-1, with 7 bases matching TRBD1. CDR1 is SQVTM, CDR2 ANQGSEA, per germline. The CDR3 consists of 15 residues. J was trimmed by 3 bases and V by 1 base; bases with no gene match: 8. The CDR3 sequence is CSVEGAWQGDTEAFF. CDR3 nucleotide sequence: TGCAGCGTTGAAGGAGCATGGCAGGGGGACACTGAAGCTTTCTTT.

The V gene is TRBV4-3, the J gene TRBJ1-2, with D possibly TRBD1 on 6 matching bases. Trimming pared 3 bases from V and 4 bases from J, leaving 9 bases between. Germline assignment: CDR1 LGHNA and CDR2 YSLEER. CDR3 size: 13 residues. The CDR3 is CASSQKGGYGYTF. CDR3 in DNA: TGCGCCAGCAGCCAGAAAGGGGGCTATGGCTACACCTTC.

The chain employs TRBV19 and TRBJ2-3; no definite D call. The CDR3 totals 17 residues. Between the trimmed V and J ends, which lost 5 bases and 5 bases, there was a span of 23 bases. The germline V gene has CDR1 LNHDA and CDR2 SQIVND (reference sequence). The CDR3 nucleotides are TGTGCCAGTAGTCTCCCTGTGCGTCCTTTTTCTGAAGATACGCAGTATTTT. This sequence encodes CASSLPVRPFSEDTQYF.

The CDR3 protein is CASSFAGEDIQYF. CDR3 in DNA: TGTGCCAGCAGTTTTGCCGGCGAGGACATTCAGTACTTC. V gene TRBV28 combines with J gene TRBJ2-4; D unresolved. The ends were cut back, 3 bases at V and 8 bases at J, with 11 bases in the middle. The CDR3 extends over 13 amino acids. Per germline, CDR1 MDHEN and CDR2 SYDVKM.

This chain connects TRBV29-1 to TRBJ2-6, with D tentatively TRBD1 or TRBD2 (5 bases each). V was trimmed by 7 bases and J by 0 bases, leaving 16 bases between them. Per the germline V gene, CDR1 is SQVTM and CDR2 is ANQGSEA. This CDR3 has 16 residues. CDR3 sequence: CSASGRTSSGANVLTF. For the CDR3, the DNA is TGCAGCGCCTCGGGACGGACCTCCTCTGGGGCCAACGTCCTGACTTTC.

This clonotype occurred many times. The chain joins TRBV7-2 to TRBJ1-2, with TRBD1 as a possible D gene (6 bases). The CDR3 has 15 amino acids. The ends were cut back, 6 bases at V and 6 bases at J, with 20 bases in the middle. Germline V gene data show CDR1 as SGHTA and CDR2 as FQGNSA. The CDR3 here is CASSSGTFRTHGYTF. The CDR3, as DNA: TGTGCCAGCAGTTCCGGGACATTTAGGACCCATGGCTACACCTTC.

This clonotype was picked up one time. A single base separates this from a much larger clone, so it may be a read error. The chain has TRBV7-3 and TRBJ2-3; no reliable D call. This CDR3 is built from 13 residues. CDR1 is SGHTA and CDR2 is FQGTGA in the germline V gene. The germline V and J ends were trimmed by 3 bases and 5 bases, with 9 bases remaining between them. This CDR3 is CASSLEHGDTQYF. The DNA of the CDR3 is TGTGCCAGCAGCTTGGAACATGGAGATACGCAGTATTTT.

There are many counts of this clonotype. In nucleotides, the CDR3 is TGTGCCAGCAGTGAAAACCCCCCAGGGGTCACTGAAGCTTTCTTT. Translating it yields CASSENPPGVTEAFF. The V call is TRBV2, the J call TRBJ1-1, with a weak D call TRBD1 (6 bases). Germline CDR1 SNHLY, CDR2 FYNNEI. The V end lost 2 bases, the J end lost 4 bases, and 14 bases lay between the germline ends. The CDR3 is 15 residues long.

The chain combines TRBV14 with TRBJ1-6; D unclear. Germline CDR1 and CDR2: SGHDN and FVKESK. V lost 4 bases and J 8 bases, leaving 12 bases between the germline ends. There are 14 residues in the CDR3. The CDR3 loop reads CASSPRGRDSPLHF. As DNA, the CDR3 is TGTGCCAGCAGCCCGCGAGGGAGGGATTCACCCCTCCACTTT.

The table lists this clonotype with a few counts. This chain joins TRBV13 and TRBJ2-3; D may be TRBD2 (7 bases). This CDR3 comprises 16 residues. Trimming removed 1 base at V and 8 bases at J, with 19 bases between. Germline V gene data show CDR1 as PRHDT and CDR2 as FYEKMQ (reference sequence). The CDR3 loop reads CASSLAGGRLVGTQYF. For the CDR3, the DNA is TGTGCCAGCAGCTTAGCGGGGGGCCGATTGGTAGGTACGCAGTATTTT.

This clonotype was detected a few times. The V and J genes are TRBV7-9 and TRBJ1-6, with a weak D call TRBD1 (5 bases). CDR1 SEHNR and CDR2 FQNEAQ come from the germline V gene (reference sequence). V lost 5 bases, J lost 8 bases, and 13 bases lay in between. This CDR3 spans 14 amino acids. The CDR3 sequence is CASSRGRVDSPLHF. The CDR3 DNA is TGTGCCAGCAGCCGGGGCAGGGTCGATTCACCCCTCCACTTT.

The rearrangement joins TRBV12-3 or TRBV12-4 to TRBJ2-1, with 7 bases that match TRBD2. This CDR3 is 17 amino acids long. J lost 4 bases, V lost 7 bases, and 16 bases had no gene match. The CDR3 reads CASIFTPTSEPYNEQFF. The CDR3 nucleotides are TGTGCCAGCATCTTCACCCCAACTAGCGAACCTTACAATGAGCAGTTCTTC.